A few counts support the clone carrying this T cell receptor beta chain. Its antigen is unknown. This sample stems from a study of CXCR4 blockade with PD-1 therapy in pancreatic cancer. Sequencing was performed with immunoSEQ multiplex PCR; in TCRdb, only in-frame clones are kept and a portion is missing. Here the sample spans about 5,900 clones, approximately 34% being singletons. The archived tumor blocks came from patients without neoadjuvant therapy before resection. Study observations and caveats: Intratumoral clonality (mean roughly 0.14) exceeded healthy blood (0.05) but did not track survival. Antigen-specificity overlap of convergent dominant clones remained unconfirmed. More frequent amino acid clones had more nucleotide rearrangements, suggesting convergent selection.

The sample taken for sequencing was tumor tissue. The sequence was collected from a human donor with pancreatic ductal adenocarcinoma.

DNA for the CDR3: TGTGCCAGTGCCGGGACTGTCGCGTTGGAGCAGTACTTC. Translating gives CASAGTVALEQYF. The rearrangement joins TRBV6-8 to TRBJ2-7, with D possibly matching TRBD2 (6 bases). The CDR3 has 13 amino acids. Germline V gene lookup returns CDR1 MNHGY and CDR2 SAAAGT. The V end lost 9 bases, the J end lost 7 bases, and 19 bases lay between the germline ends.